This paragraph covers one T cell receptor (beta chain) sequence. This entry comes from a study of blood T cell repertoires in COVID-19. Turning to the study itself: Whether acute or convalescent, the COVID-19 samples came from the United States, Italy and Spain.

Authors' analysis steps: Reference gene primers were amplified, and this amplification served to estimate nucleated cell counts. Some clones are missing from TCRdb's copy, which holds only in-frame ones; the method was immunoSEQ multiplex PCR. The V and J calls and clone size come from that table; D and trimming were worked out from the DNA. The sample lists 150,000 to 200,000 clones, over 75% occurring once. V dropped 3 bases and J dropped 1 base, with 15 bases sitting between them. Germline CDR1 and CDR2: DFQATT and SNEGSKA (reference sequence). This CDR3 is built from 16 residues. The sequencing sample was made of peripheral blood. The chain links TRBV20-1 to TRBJ1-4; TRBD1 might be the D (6 bases). This TCR derives from a man in his fifties or sixties with acute or convalescent COVID-19. CDR3 in DNA: TGCAGTGCTAGTTCGGGGGGCGCCGGAACTAATGAAAAACTGTTTTTT. Translating gives CSASSGGAGTNEKLFF.